This T cell receptor beta chain was obtained from a study of T cell responses to AZD1222 COVID-19 vaccine. Trimming at V came to 4 bases and at J to 5 bases, leaving 8 bases not matched to a gene. The CDR3 covers 14 residues. Germline V gene sequence: CDR1 SGHDT, CDR2 YYEEEE. In regard to this clone: Antigen: not known.

TCRdb's table, derived via immunoSEQ multiplex PCR, lists solely in-frame clones and lacks some. The sample comprises about 21,000 clones, approximately 79% of which are singletons, and less than 50% rests with the top ten. Findings of the study overall: With dominance at 160-218 and 743-854, vaccine-associated CD4 TCRs spanned spike. Clonal diversity was possibly underestimated; the donors were predominantly white British and more often female.

The rearrangement links TRBV5-6 to TRBJ1-2; 7 positions agree with TRBD1. This TCR was sampled from an adult in good health. Sample: peripheral blood, taken on day 0 of AZD1222 vaccination. CDR3: CASSPDVTGYGYTF. In nucleotides, the CDR3 is TGTGCCAGCAGCCCGGATGTGACAGGGTATGGCTACACCTTC.